This record looks at one T cell receptor (beta chain) sequence and its context. V lost 0 bases and J 1 base, leaving 10 bases between the germline ends. Germline V gene data show CDR1 as SGHRS and CDR2 as YFSETQ. CDR3 size: 16 residues. The data derive from a study of blood T cell repertoires in COVID-19. Study summary: Sites across the United States, Italy and Spain contributed samples from acute and convalescent COVID-19.

Original data processing: Estimated nucleated cell counts came from reference gene primer amplification. Generated by immunoSEQ multiplex PCR, the TCRdb table keeps only in-frame clones and is missing some. V and J calls and clone size are given by that table; D and trimming were obtained from the DNA. The sample contains about 100,000 clones, roughly 92% of which appear only once. Specimen: peripheral blood. This TCR was sampled from a man in his fifties or sixties with active COVID-19. V and J are TRBV5-1 and TRBJ2-2; TRBD2 is a possible D gene (6 bases). The chain's CDR3 is CASSLAGAGNTGELFF. As DNA, the CDR3 is TGCGCCAGCAGCTTGGCGGGAGCAGGGAACACCGGGGAGCTGTTTTTT.